This passage covers 20 T cell receptor beta chains from one sample sequenced in a study of blood T cell repertoires in COVID-19 (TCRdb year 2020). Libraries came from the immunoSEQ multiplex PCR assay. TCRdb mirrors the immuneACCESS table, restricted to in-frame sequences. Some clones are absent from its copies; in checked studies, under half trace to an unresolved V gene, and the reason for the others is unknown. The sample includes roughly 180,000 clones, with approximately 80% observed a single time. 10% to 15% of the sample is held by the ten biggest clonotypes. The sample comprised PBMCs or T cells enriched from blood (not recorded which). Receptor source: a woman aged 60 to 75 who had recovered from COVID-19.

V usage is TRBV6-5 and J usage is TRBJ2-7; tentatively, D is TRBD2 (6 bases). This CDR3 has 14 amino acids. Trimming removed 6 bases from V and 3 bases from J, with 15 bases in between. Looked up from germline, CDR1 is MNHEY and CDR2 is SVGAGI. The CDR3 spells CASRGRRALYEQYF. DNA for the CDR3: TGTGCCAGCAGGGGCCGGAGGGCCCTCTACGAGCAGTACTTC.

The rearrangement joins TRBV20-1 to TRBJ2-3, with 8 bases matching TRBD2. The CDR3 extends over 15 amino acids. Trimming removed 3 bases from V and 2 bases from J; junction bases left unmatched: 7. Per the germline V gene, CDR1 is DFQATT and CDR2 is SNEGSKA (reference sequence). The CDR3 nucleotides are TGCAGTGCTAGTTCTGCGGGGGGCCCCACAGATACGCAGTATTTT. Residues: CSASSAGGPTDTQYF.

CDR3 loop: CASSLSPDREQFF. The CDR3 DNA sequence: TGTGCCAGCAGCTTAAGTCCCGACAGGGAGCAGTTCTTC. The chain joins TRBV7-3 to TRBJ2-1, with D possibly TRBD1 on 6 matching bases. This CDR3 is 13 amino acids long. Trimming took off 1 base at V and 10 bases at J, with 11 bases between the two ends. The germline V gene encodes CDR1 SGHTA and CDR2 FQGTGA.

This chain links TRBV7-2 with TRBJ2-7, with no clear D. CDR1 and CDR2 from the germline V gene are SGHTA and FQGNSA. This CDR3 comprises 14 residues. V lost 2 bases and J 3 bases, leaving 11 bases between the germline ends. This chain's CDR3 is CASSLSTINYEQYF. The CDR3 DNA is TGTGCCAGCAGCTTATCTACTATAAACTACGAGCAGTACTTC.

The chain is built from TRBV6-4 and TRBJ1-2, with 7 nucleotides matching TRBD1. V dropped 5 bases and J dropped 3; count of bases not matched to a gene: 3. From germline, CDR1 is MRHNA and CDR2 SNTAGT. The CDR3 runs to 13 residues. CDR3 DNA: TGTGCCAGCAGTAGACAGGGACACTATGGCTACACCTTC. Its translation: CASSRQGHYGYTF.

V gene TRBV7-2 combines with J gene TRBJ2-7, with TRBD2 matching over 9 bases. The V and J ends lost 5 bases and 2 bases, in that order; junction bases with no gene match: 10. In germline, CDR1 is SGHTA, CDR2 FQGNSA. The CDR3 covers 16 residues. The CDR3: CASSVPGTSRTYEQYF. Here the CDR3 DNA reads TGTGCCAGCAGCGTGCCGGGGACTAGCCGAACCTACGAGCAGTACTTC.

This clone is a singleton in its sample. The gene calls are TRBV19 and TRBJ1-1, with 8 bases matching TRBD1. Looked up from germline, CDR1 is LNHDA and CDR2 is SQIVND (reference sequence). The length of the CDR3 is 17 residues. With 5 bases clipped from V and 6 bases from J, the junction kept 17 bases outside the gene matches. The DNA for the CDR3 is TGTGCCAGTAGTCGAATGCAGGGGGCAACGATACGCGCTGAAGCTTTCTTT. It codes for CASSRMQGATIRAEAFF. Variable domain in full (rest from reference TRBV19 and TRBJ1-1): DGGITQSPKYLFRKEGQNVTLSCEQNLNHDAMYWYRQDPGQGLRLIYYSQIVNDFQKGDIAEGYSVSREKKESFPLTVTSAQKNPTAFYLCASSRMQGATIRAEAFFGQGTRLTVV.

The J gene is TRBJ2-3, the V gene TRBV9, with D perhaps TRBD2 (5 bases). CDR1 is SGDLS and CDR2 is YYNGEE in the germline V gene. Trimming removed 0 bases at V and 0 bases at J, with 11 bases between. The CDR3 runs to 16 residues. CDR3 amino acids: CASSVGAGFSTDTQYF. In DNA, the CDR3 is TGTGCCAGCAGCGTAGGGGCGGGCTTTAGCACAGATACGCAGTATTTT.

The DNA for the CDR3 is TGTGCCAGCAGCCAAGAGGGACACCAAAACACTGAAGCTTTCTTT. It encodes CASSQEGHQNTEAFF. The V gene is TRBV3-1 (or the pseudogene TRBV3-2), the J gene TRBJ1-1, with a weak D call TRBD1 (6 bases). Germline lookup yields CDR1 LGHDT and CDR2 YNNKEL (reference sequence). The CDR3 runs 15 residues. Deletions cut 0 bases from V and 2 bases from J, with 10 bases between.

Only one count was recorded for this clone. The V and J genes are TRBV5-4 and TRBJ1-2; no clear D. The CDR3 totals 15 residues. CDR1 and CDR2 from the germline V gene are SGHNT and YYREEE (reference sequence). The V gene lost 3 bases and the J gene lost 4 bases, with 16 bases spanning the gap. The CDR3, as DNA: TGTGCCAGCAGCTCCGGAGTTTTATCGGGCTATGGCTACACCTTC. Encoded protein: CASSSGVLSGYGYTF.

The chain recombines TRBV5-1 with TRBJ1-1; 8 bases agree with TRBD1. Looked up from germline, CDR1 is SGHRS and CDR2 is YFSETQ. With 0 bases clipped from V and 6 bases from J, the junction kept 4 bases outside the gene matches. The CDR3 is 14 amino acids. The DNA for the CDR3 is TGCGCCAGCAGCTTGGACGGACAGGGTGCTGAAGCTTTCTTT. It yields the protein CASSLDGQGAEAFF.

V is TRBV11-2 and J is TRBJ2-3; no clear D. The length of the CDR3 is 13 residues. Germline CDR1 and CDR2: SGHAT and FQNNGV. Trimming removed 4 bases from V and 2 bases from J, with 7 bases in between. As DNA, the CDR3 is TGTGCCAGCAGCTCCCCGTTCACAGATACGCAGTATTTT. This sequence encodes CASSSPFTDTQYF.

V is TRBV27 and J is TRBJ1-2; TRBD1 might be the D (5 bases). Looked up from germline, CDR1 is MNHEY and CDR2 is SMNVEV (reference sequence). V was shortened by 5 bases and J by 1 base, with 14 bases between the two germline ends. This CDR3 has 15 amino acids. Here the CDR3 reads CASSPGGTHNYGYTF. The CDR3 DNA follows: TGTGCCAGCAGTCCCGGGGGGACCCATAACTATGGCTACACCTTC.

DNA of the CDR3: TGTGCCAGCTCAGGACAGGGCCAACCCCAGCATTTT. This codes for CASSGQGQPQHF. The rearrangement links TRBV18 to TRBJ1-5, with 8 bases matching TRBD1. Looked up from germline, CDR1 is KGHSH and CDR2 is LQKENI. The V and J ends lost 5 bases and 10 bases, in that order; junction bases with no gene match: 4. CDR3 size: 12 residues.

This chain uses TRBV5-1 with TRBJ1-5; D is perhaps TRBD1 (5 bases). CDR3 length: 17 amino acids. V was cut by 4 bases and J by 0 bases, with 17 bases left in between. CDR1 and CDR2 (germline): SGHRS, YFSETQ. Here the CDR3 reads CASSRGGGPNSNQPQHF. The CDR3 DNA is TGCGCCAGCAGCCGCGGGGGAGGACCAAATAGCAATCAGCCCCAGCATTTT.

This clone has just a few counts. This chain links TRBV3-1 (or the pseudogene TRBV3-2) with TRBJ2-1, with 9 bases aligning to TRBD1. The CDR3 runs to 15 residues. V was clipped by 4 bases and J by 3 bases; unmatched bases: 4. In germline, CDR1 is LGHDT, CDR2 YNNKEL (reference sequence). The CDR3 region has the DNA TGTGCCAGCAGCCCAACGGGACAGGGCTACAATGAGCAGTTCTTC. Amino acids: CASSPTGQGYNEQFF.

This CDR3 is CATSGRQGRSTEAFF. The CDR3 coding sequence is TGTGCCACCAGCGGCCGACAGGGCCGGAGCACTGAAGCTTTCTTT. This rearrangement joins TRBV15 to TRBJ1-1; 7 nucleotides align to TRBD1. CDR1 is LNHNV and CDR2 is YYDKDF in the germline V gene (reference sequence). J lost 4 bases, V lost 5 bases, and 10 bases had no gene match. This CDR3 has 15 residues.

The chain carries TRBV27 and TRBJ2-7, with a possible D match to TRBD1 (5 bases). Germline V CDR1 and CDR2: MNHEY, SMNVEV (reference sequence). With 5 bases removed from V and 7 bases from J, the gap between germline ends came to 15 bases. This CDR3 comprises 13 residues. The CDR3 reads CASSEGVLGEQYF. CDR3 in DNA: TGTGCCAGCAGTGAAGGGGTTTTAGGGGAGCAGTACTTC.

V usage is TRBV7-8 and J usage is TRBJ1-6, with unresolved D. The V gene lost 0 bases and the J gene lost 7 bases, with 13 bases spanning the gap. Looked up from germline, CDR1 is SGHVS and CDR2 is FQNEAQ. The CDR3 is 16 amino acids. CDR3 loop: CASSLATGEINSPLHF. The CDR3 bases are TGTGCCAGCAGCTTAGCGACCGGGGAAATCAATTCACCCCTCCACTTT.

The CDR3 coding sequence is TGTGCCAGCAGCCCCCGTCCCGGGACAGGGGAAGGGCAGTACTTC. This codes for CASSPRPGTGEGQYF. This chain joins TRBV9 and TRBJ2-7, with 10 bases lining up with TRBD1. Germline V gene lookup returns CDR1 SGDLS and CDR2 YYNGEE. This CDR3 has 15 residues. Trimming removed 4 bases from V and 9 bases from J; junction bases left unmatched: 13.